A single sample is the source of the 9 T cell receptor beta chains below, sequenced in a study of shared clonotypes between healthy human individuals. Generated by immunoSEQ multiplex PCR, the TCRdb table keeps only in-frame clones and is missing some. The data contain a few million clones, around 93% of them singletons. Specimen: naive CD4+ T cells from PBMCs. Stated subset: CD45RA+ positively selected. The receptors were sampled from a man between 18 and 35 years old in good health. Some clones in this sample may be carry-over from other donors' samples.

CDR3 nucleotide sequence: TGTGCCAGCAGCCGACGGGGGCCTAACTATGGCTACACCTTC. It codes for CASSRRGPNYGYTF. This chain uses TRBV14 with TRBJ1-2, with TRBD1 as a possible D gene (6 bases). There are 14 residues in the CDR3. The ends were cut back, 4 bases at V and 0 bases at J, with 9 bases in the middle. CDR1 SGHDN and CDR2 FVKESK come from the germline V gene. Full variable domain (missing parts from reference TRBV14 and TRBJ1-2): EAGVTQFPSHSVIEKGQTVTLRCDPISGHDNLYWYRRVMGKEIKFLLHFVKESKQDESGMPNNRFLAERTGGTYSTLKVQPAELEDSGVYFCASSRRGPNYGYTFGSGTRLTVV.

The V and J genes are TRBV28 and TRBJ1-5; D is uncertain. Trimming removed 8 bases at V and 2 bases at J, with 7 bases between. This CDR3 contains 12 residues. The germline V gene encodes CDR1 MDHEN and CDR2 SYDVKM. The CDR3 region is CASDPRNQPQHF. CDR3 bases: TGTGCCAGCGATCCCCGCAATCAGCCCCAGCATTTT.

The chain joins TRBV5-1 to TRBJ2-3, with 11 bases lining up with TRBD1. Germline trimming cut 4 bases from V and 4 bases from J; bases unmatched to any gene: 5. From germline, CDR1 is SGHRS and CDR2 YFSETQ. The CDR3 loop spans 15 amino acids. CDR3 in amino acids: CASSRGQGAADTQYF. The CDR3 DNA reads TGCGCCAGCAGCCGCGGACAGGGGGCAGCAGATACGCAGTATTTT.

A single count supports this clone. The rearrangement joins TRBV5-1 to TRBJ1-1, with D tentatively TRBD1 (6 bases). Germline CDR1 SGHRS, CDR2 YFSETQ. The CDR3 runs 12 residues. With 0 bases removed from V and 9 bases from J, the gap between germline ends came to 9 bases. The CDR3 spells CASSLDGTQAFF. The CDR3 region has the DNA TGCGCCAGCAGCTTGGATGGGACACAAGCTTTCTTT.

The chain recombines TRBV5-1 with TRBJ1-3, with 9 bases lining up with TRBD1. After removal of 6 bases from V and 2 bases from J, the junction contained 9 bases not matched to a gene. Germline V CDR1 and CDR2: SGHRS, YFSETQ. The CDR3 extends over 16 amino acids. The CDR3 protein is CASTQGGTGPGNTIYF. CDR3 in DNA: TGCGCCAGCACCCAAGGGGGGACAGGGCCTGGAAACACCATATATTTT.

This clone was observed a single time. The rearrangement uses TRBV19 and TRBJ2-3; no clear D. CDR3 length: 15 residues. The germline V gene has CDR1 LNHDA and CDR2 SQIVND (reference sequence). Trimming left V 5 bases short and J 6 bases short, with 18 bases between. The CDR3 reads CASSPVGFVGDTQYF. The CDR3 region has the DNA TGTGCCAGTAGTCCCGTGGGCTTTGTAGGGGATACGCAGTATTTT.

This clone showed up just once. CDR3 in DNA: TGTGCCAGCAGCTTAGTATCGTCCGGACCTTCCTACGAGCAGTACTTC. It yields the protein CASSLVSSGPSYEQYF. The chain is built from TRBV7-2 and TRBJ2-7, with unresolved D. V lost 1 base and J lost 1, with 14 bases in between. The CDR3 extends over 16 amino acids. Germline V CDR1 and CDR2: SGHTA, FQGNSA.

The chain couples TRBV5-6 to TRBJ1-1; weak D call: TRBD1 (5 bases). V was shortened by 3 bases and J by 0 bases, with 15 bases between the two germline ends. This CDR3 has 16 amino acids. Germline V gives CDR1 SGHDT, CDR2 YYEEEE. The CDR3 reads CASSSRDLYMNTEAFF. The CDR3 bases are TGTGCCAGCAGCTCCCGGGACTTATACATGAACACTGAAGCTTTCTTT. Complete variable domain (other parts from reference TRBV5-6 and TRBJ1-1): DAGVTQSPTHLIKTRGQQVTLRCSPKSGHDTVSWYQQALGQGPQFIFQYYEEEERQRGNFPDRFSGHQFPNYSSELNVNALLLGDSALYLCASSSRDLYMNTEAFFGQGTRLTVV.

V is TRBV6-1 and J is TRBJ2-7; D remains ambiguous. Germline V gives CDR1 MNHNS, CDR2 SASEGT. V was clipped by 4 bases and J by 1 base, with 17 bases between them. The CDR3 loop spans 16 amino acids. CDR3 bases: TGTGCCAGCAGTGGTGGCAGGATAAGCCCTTCCTACGAGCAGTACTTC. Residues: CASSGGRISPSYEQYF.